These T cell receptor beta chains were read from a single sample in a study of control samples from healthy donors and cancer patients. The data were produced by immunoSEQ multiplex PCR, yet TCRdb's version contains in-frame clones alone and is incomplete. The profile shows 150,000 to 200,000 clones, around 88% of them singletons. Sequenced sample: blood. These receptors originate from a woman in her 30s in good health. Each CDR3 is given with its conserved first and last residue. The D gene is left open where the match is weak. Some rows mark clone size as missing; the rest say once, few, many or name a class of expanded clone.

size	D	V	J	DNA	CDR3
.	TRBD1	TRBV7-9	TRBJ2-1	TGTGCCAGCAGCTTAACCTGGACAGGGTACGACAATGAGCAGTTCTTC	CASSLTWTGYDNEQFF
.	.	TRBV5-4	TRBJ2-3	TGTGCCAGCAGCTTGGCAACAGGGTATACAGATACGCAGTATTTT	CASSLATGYTDTQYF
.	.	TRBV27	TRBJ1-2	TGTGCCAGCAGTTTATCGTCTGCCCCAGGCTATGGCTACACCTTC	CASSLSSAPGYGYTF
.	.	TRBV6-5	TRBJ2-7	TGTGCCACCTGGGTCCAGTCGGGGAGCGAGCAGTACTTC	CATWVQSGSEQYF
.	.	TRBV29-1	TRBJ2-7	TGCAGCGTTGGTCGGCGGGGCTACGAGCAGTACTTC	CSVGRRGYEQYF
.	TRBD1	TRBV18	TRBJ1-1	TGTGCCAGCTCACCACCCCCGACAGGGAGGACTGAAGCTTTCTTT	CASSPPPTGRTEAFF
.	TRBD1	TRBV5-1	TRBJ2-5	TGCGCCAGCAGCCTAAACCAGGGGGCGCGGGTCCAAGAGACCCAGTACTTC	CASSLNQGARVQETQYF
.	.	TRBV5-8	TRBJ1-3	TGTGCCAGCAGCTCCTGGACGGACACCATATATTTT	CASSSWTDTIYF
.	.	TRBV18	TRBJ1-2	TGTGCCAGCTCACCAGGGTCAGGGCCACCGGACTATGGCTACACCTTC	CASSPGSGPPDYGYTF
.	TRBD1	TRBV27	TRBJ1-2	TGTGCCAGCAGTTACAGGGGGCGGCACTATGGCTACACCTTC	CASSYRGRHYGYTF
.	TRBD1	TRBV3-1/TRBV3-2	TRBJ2-4	TGTGCCAGCAGCCAAAACCCGACAGGGGCCAAAAACATTCAGTACTTC	CASSQNPTGAKNIQYF
.	.	TRBV28	TRBJ2-1	TGTGCCAGCAGTTTAGTTCTGGCGGGAATCGGCAATGAGCAGTTCTTC	CASSLVLAGIGNEQFF
.	.	TRBV6-6	TRBJ1-4	TGTGCCAGCAACTATCAACCACAGGGCCCTAATGAAAAACTGTTTTTT	CASNYQPQGPNEKLFF
.	TRBD2	TRBV24-1	TRBJ2-3	TGTGCCACCAGTGATCACACTAGCGGGGGGGCAATAGATACGCAGTATTTT	CATSDHTSGGAIDTQYF
.	TRBD2	TRBV27	TRBJ2-5	TGTGCCAGCAGTCCCCCTAGCGGGAGCCAAGAGACCCAGTACTTC	CASSPPSGSQETQYF
.	.	TRBV3-1/TRBV3-2	TRBJ1-6	TGTGCCAGCCGTTCGACAGCCACCAGCTCCTATAATTCACCCCTCCACTTT	CASRSTATSSYNSPLHF
once	TRBD2	TRBV7-9	TRBJ2-7	TGTGCCAGCAGCTTTAGCGGGAGGGCCTACGAGCAGTACTTC	CASSFSGRAYEQYF
.	.	TRBV2	TRBJ1-2	TGTGCCAGCAGTGAATCCCCGCTCCTGACCTTC	CASSESPLLTF
once	.	TRBV2	TRBJ2-2	TGTGCCAGCAGTGAAGCAGGGCTAACCGGGGAGCTGTTTTTT	CASSEAGLTGELFF
.	.	TRBV30	TRBJ1-2	TGTGCCTGGAGGAAGCCTTTCTCTGGTGATGGCTACACCTTC	CAWRKPFSGDGYTF
.	.	TRBV5-4	TRBJ1-4	TGTGCCAGCAGCTTGGGAGGGGCCGGTTCCGCTAATGAAAAACTGTTTTTT	CASSLGGAGSANEKLFF
.	.	TRBV28	TRBJ1-6	TGTGCCAGCAGGTCGACCGAGTATAATTCACCCCTCCACTTT	CASRSTEYNSPLHF
.	.	TRBV7-9	TRBJ2-5	TGTGCCAGCAGCTCGCGACAGCACCAAGAGACCCAGTACTTC	CASSSRQHQETQYF
.	.	TRBV28	TRBJ1-2	TGTGCCAGCCGAGTTTTAGTGGGTGGAGGCTACACCTTC	CASRVLVGGGYTF
.	.	TRBV27	TRBJ1-5	TGTGCCAGCAGTACCGGGCAGGGCCGAAATCAGCCCCAGCATTTT	CASSTGQGRNQPQHF
.	TRBD2	TRBV5-4	TRBJ2-7	TGTGCCAGCAGCTTGGGACCGGGACTAGCGTCCCTATCGGACGAGCAGTACTTC	CASSLGPGLASLSDEQYF
.	.	TRBV4-1	TRBJ2-5	TGCGCCAGCAGCCCCTCAGAGCGAGAAGAGACCCAGTACTTC	CASSPSEREETQYF
.	TRBD1	TRBV11-2	TRBJ2-7	TGTGCCAGCAGCTTATATCTTCCGGGACAGGGCCTTTACGAGCAGTACTTC	CASSLYLPGQGLYEQYF
.	TRBD1	TRBV5-1	TRBJ1-6	TGCGCCAGCGGAGCGGGGGGACAGGGGAGCTCCTATAATTCACCCCTCCACTTT	CASGAGGQGSSYNSPLHF
few	TRBD1	TRBV4-1	TRBJ2-7	TGCGCCAGCAGCGAAGACAGGGGGAACTACGAGCAGTACTTC	CASSEDRGNYEQYF
.	.	TRBV6-1	TRBJ2-3	TGTGCCAGCAGTGAAGGGGTCCCCACAGATACGCAGTATTTT	CASSEGVPTDTQYF
.	.	TRBV29-1	TRBJ2-5	TGCAGCGTCGGAGACCAGCAAGAGACCCAGTACTTC	CSVGDQQETQYF
.	TRBD1	TRBV6-1	TRBJ2-1	TGTGCCAGCAGTGAATTAGGGGACAGGGGATACAATGAGCAGTTCTTC	CASSELGDRGYNEQFF
medium-sized	.	TRBV11-1	TRBJ2-1	TGTGCCAGCAGCTTCTTACAATCGTACAATGAGCAGTTCTTC	CASSFLQSYNEQFF
.	TRBD2	TRBV19	TRBJ2-3	TGTGCCAGTAGTATTCAAGCGGGGCGCACAGATACGCAGTATTTT	CASSIQAGRTDTQYF
.	.	TRBV6-5	TRBJ1-5	TGTGCCAGCAGATACGACCACAGGGAATCTAATCAGCCCCAGCATTTT	CASRYDHRESNQPQHF
.	TRBD1	TRBV23-1	TRBJ1-5	TGCGCCAGCAGTCGCGGGTTACAGGGGACGTTGAGTCAGCCCCAGCATTTT	CASSRGLQGTLSQPQHF
few	.	TRBV27	TRBJ1-6	TGTGCCAGCCGTCCCGGTCCTAATAATTCACCCCTCCACTTT	CASRPGPNNSPLHF
.	.	TRBV6-6	TRBJ2-4	TGTGCCAGCAGTAACAGGCTACAGGGTTTCAAAAACATTCAGTACTTC	CASSNRLQGFKNIQYF
.	TRBD1	TRBV9	TRBJ1-1	TGTGCCAGCAGCGGAGGGACAGGGGGGTTTGGTGAAGCTTTCTTT	CASSGGTGGFGEAFF
once	TRBD1	TRBV5-6	TRBJ2-2	TGTGCCAGCAGCCGGACAGGGAGAACCGGGGAGCTGTTTTTT	CASSRTGRTGELFF